These 31 T cell receptor beta chains were sequenced from one sample in a study of T-cell reconstitution after alpha-beta-depleted transplantation in children. It was with unique molecular identifiers that the TCRbeta library was prepared. Using its own MiXCR run on the PCR reads, TCRdb lists one record per CDR3 protein. Of some 590,000 distinct CDR3 sequences in the sample, roughly 10% were seen once. The sample was PBMCs from the stem cell graft donor, taken from the stem cell graft. These receptors were collected from a human donor who donated a stem cell graft to a child with acute myeloid leukemia.

The sample holds a few counts of this clonotype. The chain combines TRBV20-1 with TRBJ2-1, with 11 bases matching TRBD2. The V segment lost 0 bases and the J segment 8 bases; nucleotides outside the gene matches: 18. The CDR3 sequence is 19 residues long. The V gene's germline CDR1 is DFQATT and CDR2 SNEGSKA (reference sequence). In nucleotides, the CDR3 is TGCAGTGCTAGAGATTTCATAACTAGCGGGAGCGGGTTGGGCGATGAGCAGTTCTTC. This sequence encodes CSARDFITSGSGLGDEQFF.

This clonotype came up a few times. The rearrangement joins TRBV12-3 or TRBV12-4 to TRBJ1-5; D not resolved. V dropped 3 bases and J dropped 7 bases, with 16 bases sitting between them. The CDR3 is made up of 15 amino acids. The CDR3 spells CASSFEPGGGQPQHF. Here the CDR3 DNA reads TGTGCCAGCAGTTTTGAACCAGGCGGAGGGCAGCCCCAGCATTTT.

A few counts support this clonotype. This rearrangement joins TRBV28 to TRBJ2-1; D tentatively reads TRBD1 or TRBD2 (6 bases each). CDR3 length: 19 residues. Trimming took 3 bases from V and 2 from J, leaving 23 bases between them. The germline gives CDR1 MDHEN, CDR2 SYDVKM. CDR3 in amino acids: CASSFWGVQGGATYNEQFF. For the CDR3, the DNA is TGTGCCAGCAGTTTTTGGGGGGTACAAGGGGGTGCTACCTACAATGAGCAGTTCTTC.

This clonotype was recorded at least ten times. The chain combines TRBV10-3 with TRBJ2-2; unclear D gene. The CDR3 is 13 residues long. V gave up 4 bases and J gave up 8 bases, with 11 bases separating them. CDR1 and CDR2 (germline): ENHRY, SYGVKD. CDR3 sequence: CAISGVQAGELFF. CDR3 DNA: TGTGCCATCAGTGGAGTTCAGGCAGGGGAGCTGTTTTTT.

At least ten counts were recorded for this clonotype. The chain recombines TRBV20-1 with TRBJ2-7; D is unclear. The CDR3 has 13 residues. CDR1 is DFQATT and CDR2 is SNEGSKA in the germline V gene (reference sequence). Trimming shortened V by 1 base and J by 2 bases, and 9 bases separated the two germline ends. CDR3 bases: TGCAGTGCTAGAGTCCCAGCTACCTACGAGCAGTACTTC. It encodes CSARVPATYEQYF.

Many counts were recorded for this clonotype. This sequence joins TRBV29-1 and TRBJ2-5, with D perhaps matching TRBD1 (6 bases). This CDR3 comprises 12 residues. Germline CDR1 is SQVTM and CDR2 is ANQGSEA. V lost 7 bases, J lost 5 bases, and 14 bases lay in between. The CDR3, as DNA: TGCAGCGAAGGGGGTGGCGGTGAGACCCAGTACTTC. It specifies CSEGGGGETQYF. Full variable domain (missing parts from reference TRBV29-1 and TRBJ2-5): SAVISQKPSRDICQRGTSLTIQCQVDSQVTMMFWYRQQPGQSLTLIATANQGSEATYESGFVIDKFPISRPNLTFSTLTVSNMSPEDSSIYLCSEGGGGETQYFGPGTRLLVL.

This clonotype has a count of ten or more. This rearrangement joins TRBV11-2 to TRBJ2-2; 9 bases line up with TRBD1. The CDR3 totals 15 residues. V was pared by 6 bases and J by 5 bases, with 7 bases of the junction left unmatched. The V gene's germline CDR1 is SGHAT and CDR2 FQNNGV. The chain's CDR3 is CASRRGQGETGELFF. Here the CDR3 DNA reads TGTGCCAGCAGGCGGGGACAGGGAGAAACCGGGGAGCTGTTTTTT.

The chain carries TRBV13 and TRBJ1-1, with 7 bases matching TRBD1. Germline V gene sequence: CDR1 PRHDT, CDR2 FYEKMQ (reference sequence). The CDR3 totals 15 residues. Losses at the gene ends were 4 bases for V and 4 bases for J; bases not matched to a gene: 9. CDR3 nucleotide sequence: TGTGCCAGCAGCTCTACGGGCAGGGGGATCACTGAAGCTTTCTTT. Its protein product is CASSSTGRGITEAFF.

The chain couples TRBV18 to TRBJ2-1, with D maybe TRBD2 (6 bases). Germline V CDR1 and CDR2: KGHSH, LQKENI. V lost 2 bases, J lost 7 bases, and 18 bases lay in between. This CDR3 is built from 16 residues. CDR3 DNA: TGTGCCAGCTCACCAGGGACTCATCAAGCGGTGAATGAGCAGTTCTTC. Translation: CASSPGTHQAVNEQFF.

In this sample, this clonotype turned up a few times. V gene TRBV10-3 combines with J gene TRBJ2-7; 9 bases match TRBD2. This CDR3 has 15 residues. The trim removed 3 bases at V and 6 bases at J, leaving 9 bases unmatched. Per the germline V gene, CDR1 is ENHRY and CDR2 is SYGVKD. The CDR3 protein is CAISDVAGEGLEQYF. CDR3 coding DNA: TGTGCCATCAGTGACGTAGCGGGAGAGGGGCTCGAGCAGTACTTC.

This clonotype came up many times. The chain carries TRBV29-1 and TRBJ1-4; D may be TRBD1 (6 bases). With 6 bases removed from V and 5 bases from J, the gap between germline ends came to 13 bases. The germline gives CDR1 SQVTM, CDR2 ANQGSEA. This CDR3 contains 13 residues. CDR3 nucleotide sequence: TGCAGCGTCCTAAGGGGGAGGAATGAAAAACTGTTTTTT. Protein product: CSVLRGRNEKLFF.

This clonotype appeared many times. The chain joins TRBV7-2 to TRBJ2-1; D call uncertain. Germline V gives CDR1 SGHTA, CDR2 FQGNSA. This CDR3 has 16 amino acids. The V end lost 1 base, the J end lost 8 bases, and 18 bases lay between the germline ends. CDR3 nucleotide sequence: TGTGCCAGCAGCTTAGGTCACGGGCTGGGCGGAGATGAGCAGTTCTTC. Translated, it gives CASSLGHGLGGDEQFF. The full variable domain, its missing parts supplied by reference TRBV7-2 and TRBJ2-1, is GAGVSQSPSNKVTEKGKDVELRCDPISGHTALYWYRQSLGQGLEFLIYFQGNSAPDKSGLPSDRFSAERTGGSVSTLTIQRTQQEDSAVYLCASSLGHGLGGDEQFFGPGTRLTVL.

Written as DNA, the CDR3 is TGTGCCAGTAGTAGTTCCCTAGCGGGAGGAAGCAATGAGCAGTTCTTC. Translating gives CASSSSLAGGSNEQFF. The J gene is TRBJ2-1, the V gene TRBV19; 11 bases map to TRBD2. The V gene end was trimmed by 4 bases and the J gene end by 6 bases; junction bases not matched to a gene: 8. The CDR3 is 16 amino acids. The germline CDR1 and CDR2 sequences are LNHDA and SQIVND (reference sequence).

This clonotype was picked up many times. The V call is TRBV7-9, the J call TRBJ2-5; D gene ambiguous. Germline V gives CDR1 SEHNR, CDR2 FQNEAQ (reference sequence). This CDR3 comprises 15 residues. V was clipped by 5 bases and J by 2 bases, with 15 bases between them. The CDR3 nucleotides read TGTGCCAGCAGCCACCTGGTTAGTGGGCAAGAGACCCAGTACTTC. Its protein is CASSHLVSGQETQYF.

The chain carries TRBV29-1 and TRBJ2-3; D remains ambiguous. The germline V gene has CDR1 SQVTM and CDR2 ANQGSEA. The CDR3 runs to 12 residues. Trimming took off 2 bases at V and 2 bases at J, with 5 bases between the two ends. As DNA, the CDR3 is TGCAGCGTTGAACCGACCACAGATACGCAGTATTTT. This translates into CSVEPTTDTQYF.

This sequence joins TRBV20-1 and TRBJ2-1; perhaps TRBD2 as D (5 bases). Trimming took 3 bases from V and 9 from J, leaving 15 bases between them. This CDR3 has 13 amino acids. The germline V gene encodes CDR1 DFQATT and CDR2 SNEGSKA (reference sequence). The chain's CDR3 is CSARVASEGEQFF. The CDR3 DNA follows: TGCAGTGCTAGGGTAGCCAGCGAGGGTGAGCAGTTCTTC.

The chain couples TRBV20-1 to TRBJ2-3, with 12 bases aligning to TRBD2. V shed 6 bases, J shed 2 bases, and the junction held 9 bases outside the gene matches. The germline gives CDR1 DFQATT, CDR2 SNEGSKA (reference sequence). This CDR3 has 16 residues. This CDR3 is CSARSGLAGLTDTQYF. The CDR3 DNA reads as TGCAGTGCGAGAAGCGGACTAGCGGGACTCACAGATACGCAGTATTTT.

This clonotype was detected many times. The gene calls are TRBV6-2 or TRBV6-3 and TRBJ2-1; a possible D gene is TRBD2 (5 bases). V shed 4 bases and J shed 2 bases, with 21 bases lying between them. Germline V CDR1 and CDR2: MNHEY, SVGEGT. The CDR3 contains 18 residues. In DNA form, the CDR3 reads TGTGCCAGCAGTTCTGAGTCGGGATCGGGCCTACCCTACAATGAGCAGTTCTTC. As protein: CASSSESGSGLPYNEQFF.

This chain joins TRBV12-3 or TRBV12-4 and TRBJ2-4; D could derive from TRBD1 or TRBD2 (6 bases each). This CDR3 has 14 amino acids. Between the trimmed V and J ends, which lost 7 bases and 1 base, there was a span of 11 bases. The CDR3 bases are TGTGCCAGCAATACGGGGGCGGCCAAAAACATTCAGTACTTC. Protein: CASNTGAAKNIQYF.

This clonotype showed up just a few times. The CDR3 DNA sequence: TGTGCCAGCAGCTACGACAGGCCCGGGGTGAACATTCAGTACTTC. It yields the protein CASSYDRPGVNIQYF. The genes are TRBV3-1 and TRBJ2-4; weak D call: TRBD1 (6 bases). V lost 5 bases to trimming and J lost 7 bases, with 18 bases between them. Germline CDR1 is LGHDT and CDR2 is YNNKEL (reference sequence). The CDR3 sequence is 15 residues long.

This clonotype has only a few counts. The V gene is TRBV4-2, the J gene TRBJ2-7; tentatively, D is TRBD2 (8 bases). Germline-derived CDR1 and CDR2 are LGHNA and YNFKEQ. The CDR3 extends over 19 amino acids. V was pared by 7 bases and J by 3 bases, with 31 bases between. The CDR3 region is CASTPRQGTILAGFYEQYF. CDR3 bases: TGTGCCAGCACCCCAAGACAGGGAACGATCCTAGCGGGTTTCTACGAGCAGTACTTC.

This sequence joins TRBV4-3 and TRBJ2-2, with 7 positions matching TRBD1. Germline CDR1 is LGHNA and CDR2 is YSLEER. CDR3 length: 16 residues. Germline trimming cut 2 bases from V and 5 bases from J; bases unmatched to any gene: 8. The DNA for the CDR3 is TGCGCCAGCAGCCAAATCGCAGGGGGAAGTACCGGGGAGCTGTTTTTT. Encoded protein: CASSQIAGGSTGELFF.

The rearrangement links TRBV28 to TRBJ2-7; weak D call: TRBD2 (6 bases). V was clipped by 7 bases and J by 6 bases, with 19 bases between them. The CDR3 totals 14 residues. Germline V gives CDR1 MDHEN, CDR2 SYDVKM. CDR3 in amino acids: CASTPPGLPREQYF. CDR3 sequence (DNA): TGTGCCAGCACCCCGCCGGGACTCCCTCGCGAGCAGTACTTC. Drawing the rest from reference TRBV28 and TRBJ2-7, the complete variable domain is DVKVTQSSRYLVKRTGEKVFLECVQDMDHENMFWYRQDPGLGLRLIYFSYDVKMKEKGDIPEGYSVSREKKERFSLILESASTNQTSMYLCASTPPGLPREQYFGPGTRLTVT.

This clonotype was detected a few times. CDR3 region: CASSGMGLAGVLSEQFF. CDR3 sequence (DNA): TGCGCCAGCAGCGGAATGGGACTAGCGGGAGTCCTTAGTGAGCAGTTCTTC. The chain employs TRBV5-1 and TRBJ2-1; 14 nucleotides match TRBD2. CDR1 SGHRS and CDR2 YFSETQ come from the germline V gene. This CDR3 is built from 17 residues. V trimming: 4 bases; J trimming: 9 bases; junction bases outside the gene matches: 12.

This clonotype appeared many times. V usage is TRBV11-2 and J usage is TRBJ2-3; TRBD2 matches 13 bases. This CDR3 is 17 amino acids long. Looked up from germline, CDR1 is SGHAT and CDR2 is FQNNGV. The junction had 5 bases not matched to a gene; V was cut back by 0 bases and J by 5 bases. As DNA, the CDR3 is TGTGCCAGCAGCTTAGAGGGACTAGCGGGAATGGTAGATACGCAGTATTTT. Amino acids: CASSLEGLAGMVDTQYF.

V usage is TRBV6-1 and J usage is TRBJ1-4, with 7 bases matching TRBD1. Germline V lookup: CDR1 MNHNS, CDR2 SASEGT. With 6 bases clipped from V and 5 bases from J, the junction kept 9 bases outside the gene matches. This CDR3 spans 15 amino acids. The CDR3 here is CASRGTGTENEKLFF. The CDR3 DNA reads TGTGCCAGCAGAGGAACAGGGACAGAGAATGAAAAACTGTTTTTT.

This clonotype was counted many times. The chain has TRBV12-3 or TRBV12-4 and TRBJ1-4; D remains ambiguous. The V gene lost 1 base and the J gene lost 8 bases, with 8 bases spanning the gap. The CDR3 is made up of 13 amino acids. The CDR3 loop is CASSLGAQEKLFF. CDR3 nucleotide sequence: TGTGCCAGCAGTTTAGGGGCACAAGAAAAACTGTTTTTT.

The V gene is TRBV11-2, the J gene TRBJ2-7, with D possibly matching TRBD2 (6 bases). CDR1 is SGHAT, CDR2 FQNNGV, per germline. V lost 0 bases, J lost 2 bases, and 11 bases lay in between. The CDR3 sequence is 15 residues long. For the CDR3, the DNA is TGTGCCAGCAGCTTAGACGGGGGAGGCCCCTACGAGCAGTACTTC. Protein: CASSLDGGGPYEQYF.

This clonotype was counted at least ten times. The rearrangement uses TRBV20-1 and TRBJ2-2, with 12 bases matching TRBD2. V shed 4 bases, J shed 0 bases, and the junction held 9 bases outside the gene matches. The CDR3 is made up of 18 amino acids. Looked up from germline, CDR1 is DFQATT and CDR2 is SNEGSKA (reference sequence). CDR3 loop: CSATGLAGRPTNTGELFF. The CDR3 nucleotides read TGCAGTGCTACCGGACTAGCGGGACGCCCCACGAACACCGGGGAGCTGTTTTTT.

This clonotype was observed a handful of times. The V and J genes are TRBV20-1 and TRBJ2-5; TRBD2 matches 12 bases. The CDR3 is 18 residues long. V lost 1 base, J lost 5 bases, and 14 bases stayed unmatched. Germline CDR1 and CDR2: DFQATT and SNEGSKA (reference sequence). CDR3 protein: CSARGQGLAGTSLETQYF. CDR3 in DNA: TGCAGTGCTAGAGGCCAGGGACTAGCGGGCACCTCATTGGAGACCCAGTACTTC.

This clonotype showed up many times. The chain links TRBV9 to TRBJ2-7; the D is unclear. The CDR3 runs 13 residues. Germline V gene lookup returns CDR1 SGDLS and CDR2 YYNGEE. V lost 4 bases and J 0 bases, leaving 8 bases between the germline ends. CDR3: CASSPRSSYEQYF. The CDR3 coding sequence is TGTGCCAGCAGCCCGAGAAGCTCCTACGAGCAGTACTTC.